The clone carrying this TCR beta chain was found once. What it binds is unknown. This entry comes from a study of beta chain features in type 1 diabetes. Reverse transcription of all isolated RNA meant that expressed TCRB transcripts were sequenced. Some clones are missing from TCRdb's copy, which holds only in-frame ones; the method was immunoSEQ multiplex PCR. The sample has hundreds of thousands of clones, 11% seen once; the top ten hold over 0.035%. Germline CDR1 is SGHTA and CDR2 is FQGNSA. The V gene end was trimmed by 3 bases and the J gene end by 6 bases; junction bases not matched to a gene: 10. The CDR3 contains 16 residues. Study-wide findings and caveats: VDJ junctions from patients with type 1 diabetes contained fewer insertions and more deletions. A potential PCR bias toward shorter templates would be equal in patient and control samples.

This chain joins TRBV7-2 and TRBJ1-5, with 8 bases that match TRBD1. The sample taken for sequencing was naive CD4+ T cells from blood. The receptor was isolated from a woman between 18 and 30 years old in good health. The CDR3 nucleotides read TGTGCCAGCAGCTTCCTCGGGACAGGCGGAGGTCAGCCCCAGCATTTT. It translates to CASSFLGTGGGQPQHF.